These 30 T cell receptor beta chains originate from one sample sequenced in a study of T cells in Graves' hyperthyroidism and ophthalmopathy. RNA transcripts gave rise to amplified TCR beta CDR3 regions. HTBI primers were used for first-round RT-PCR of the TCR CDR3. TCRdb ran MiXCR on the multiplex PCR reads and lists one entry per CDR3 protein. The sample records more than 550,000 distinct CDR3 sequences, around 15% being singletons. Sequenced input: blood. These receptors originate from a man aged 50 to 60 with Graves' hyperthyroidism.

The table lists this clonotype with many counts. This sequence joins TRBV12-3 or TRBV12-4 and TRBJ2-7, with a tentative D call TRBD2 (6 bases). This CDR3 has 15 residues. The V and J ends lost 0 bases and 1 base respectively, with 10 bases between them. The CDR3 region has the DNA TGTGCCAGCAGTTTAGCGCTTAGCGGATCCTACGAGCAGTACTTC. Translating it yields CASSLALSGSYEQYF.

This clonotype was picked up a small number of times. The CDR3 is CASSSGQGISYGYTF. The CDR3 coding sequence is TGTGCCAGCAGCTCTGGACAGGGGATTAGCTATGGCTACACCTTC. The chain is built from TRBV5-5 and TRBJ1-2, with 9 bases aligning to TRBD1. CDR3 size: 15 residues. Germline V gene data show CDR1 as SGHKS and CDR2 as YYEKEE (reference sequence). V shed 3 bases, J shed 4 bases, and the junction held 7 bases outside the gene matches. Filled out from reference TRBV5-5 and TRBJ1-2, the complete variable domain reads DAGVTQSPTHLIKTRGQQVTLRCSPISGHKSVSWYQQVLGQGPQFIFQYYEKEERGRGNFPDRFSARQFPNYSSELNVNALLLGDSALYLCASSSGQGISYGYTFGSGTRLTVV.

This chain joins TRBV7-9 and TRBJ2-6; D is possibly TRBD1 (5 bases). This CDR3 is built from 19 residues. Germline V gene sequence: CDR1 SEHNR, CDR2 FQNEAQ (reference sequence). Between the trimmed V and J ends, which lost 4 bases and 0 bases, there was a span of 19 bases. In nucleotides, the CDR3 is TGTGCCAGCAGCTGGGCGCAAGGGGCCCTTCGCTCTGGGGCCAACGTCCTGACTTTC. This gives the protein CASSWAQGALRSGANVLTF. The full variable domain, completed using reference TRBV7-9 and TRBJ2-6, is DTGVSQNPRHKITKRGQNVTFRCDPISEHNRLYWYRQTLGQGPEFLTYFQNEAQLEKSRLLSDRFSAERPKGSFSTLEIQRTEQGDSAMYLCASSWAQGALRSGANVLTFGAGSRLTVL.

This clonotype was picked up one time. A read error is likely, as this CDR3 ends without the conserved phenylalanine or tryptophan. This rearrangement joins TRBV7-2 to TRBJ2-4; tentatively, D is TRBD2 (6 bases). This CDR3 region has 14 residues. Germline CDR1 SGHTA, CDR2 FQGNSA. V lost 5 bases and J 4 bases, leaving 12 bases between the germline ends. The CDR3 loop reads CASSAGTFKNIQYL. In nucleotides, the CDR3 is TGTGCCAGCAGCGCCGGGACTTTTAAAAACATTCAGTACCTC.

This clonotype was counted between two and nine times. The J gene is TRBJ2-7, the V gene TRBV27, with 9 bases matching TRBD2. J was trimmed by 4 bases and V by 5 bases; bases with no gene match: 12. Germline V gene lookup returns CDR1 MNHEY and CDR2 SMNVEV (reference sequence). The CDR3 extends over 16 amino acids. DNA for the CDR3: TGTGCCAGCAGTATCACCGGGACTAGCAGGACGTACGAGCAGTACTTC. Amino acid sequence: CASSITGTSRTYEQYF.

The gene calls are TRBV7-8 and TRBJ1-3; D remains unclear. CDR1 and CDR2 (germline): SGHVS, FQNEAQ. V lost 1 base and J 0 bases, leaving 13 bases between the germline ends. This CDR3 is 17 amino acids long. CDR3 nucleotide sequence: TGTGCCAGCAGCTTAGTGAGGGCGGCAAGCTCTGGAAACACCATATATTTT. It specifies CASSLVRAASSGNTIYF.

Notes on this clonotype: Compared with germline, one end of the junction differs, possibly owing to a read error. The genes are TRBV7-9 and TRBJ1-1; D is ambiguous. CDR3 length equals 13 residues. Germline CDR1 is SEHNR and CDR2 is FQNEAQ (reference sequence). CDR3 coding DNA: TGTGCCAGCAGCTTAGACGATATCACTGGAGCTTTCTTT. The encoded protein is CASSLDDITGAFF.

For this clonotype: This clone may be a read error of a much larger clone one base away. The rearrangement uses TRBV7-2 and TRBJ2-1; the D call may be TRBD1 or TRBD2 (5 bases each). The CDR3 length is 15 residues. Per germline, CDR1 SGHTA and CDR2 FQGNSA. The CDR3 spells CASSSNSGQYNEQLF. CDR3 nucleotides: TGTGCCAGCAGCTCCAACTCGGGGCAGTACAATGAGCAGCTCTTC. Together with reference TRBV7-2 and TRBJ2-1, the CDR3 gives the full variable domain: GAGVSQSPSNKVTEKGKDVELRCDPISGHTALYWYRQSLGQGLEFLIYFQGNSAPDKSGLPSDRFSAERTGGSVSTLTIQRTQQEDSAVYLCASSSNSGQYNEQLFGPGTRLTVL.

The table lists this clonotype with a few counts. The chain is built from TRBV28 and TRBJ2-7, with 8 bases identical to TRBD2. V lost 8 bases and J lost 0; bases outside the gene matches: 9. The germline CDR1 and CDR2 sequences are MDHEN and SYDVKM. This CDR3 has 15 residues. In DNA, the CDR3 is TGTGCCAGCGTTAGAGCGGGAGTGGGCTCCTACGAGCAGTACTTC. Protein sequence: CASVRAGVGSYEQYF.

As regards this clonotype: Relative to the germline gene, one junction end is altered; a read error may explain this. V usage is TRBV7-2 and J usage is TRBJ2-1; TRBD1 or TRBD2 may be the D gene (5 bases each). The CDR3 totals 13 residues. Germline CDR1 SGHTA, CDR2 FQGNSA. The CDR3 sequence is CASSQRGSNAQFF. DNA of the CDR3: TGTGCCAGCAGCCAGAGGGGTTCCAATGCGCAGTTCTTC.

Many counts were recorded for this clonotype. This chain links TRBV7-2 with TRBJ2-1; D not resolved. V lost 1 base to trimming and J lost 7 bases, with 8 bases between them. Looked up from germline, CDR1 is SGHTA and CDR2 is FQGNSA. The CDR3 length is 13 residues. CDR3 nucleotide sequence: TGTGCCAGCAGCTTAGGGTTAATAAATGAGCAGTTCTTC. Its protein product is CASSLGLINEQFF.

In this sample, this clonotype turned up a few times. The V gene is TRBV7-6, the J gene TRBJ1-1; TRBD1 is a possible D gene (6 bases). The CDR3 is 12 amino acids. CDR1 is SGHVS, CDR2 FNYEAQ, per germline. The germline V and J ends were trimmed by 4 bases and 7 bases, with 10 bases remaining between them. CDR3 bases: TGTGCCAGCAGCTCCCAGACAGGTGAAGCTTTCTTT. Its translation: CASSSQTGEAFF.

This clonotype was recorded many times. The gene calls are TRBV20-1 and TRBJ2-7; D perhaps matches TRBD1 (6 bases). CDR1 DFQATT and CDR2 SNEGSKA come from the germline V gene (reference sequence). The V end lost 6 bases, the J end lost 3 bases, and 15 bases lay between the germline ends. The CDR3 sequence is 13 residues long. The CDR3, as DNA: TGCAGTGCATCCAGTACAGGGCTCTACGAGCAGTACTTC. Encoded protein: CSASSTGLYEQYF.

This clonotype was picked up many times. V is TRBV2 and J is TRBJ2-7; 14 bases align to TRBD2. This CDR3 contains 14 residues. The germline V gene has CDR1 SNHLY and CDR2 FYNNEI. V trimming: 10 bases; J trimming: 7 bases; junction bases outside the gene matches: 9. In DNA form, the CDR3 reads TGTGCCACAGGATTGAGGACTAGCGGGGGGGAGCAGTACTTC. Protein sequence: CATGLRTSGGEQYF.

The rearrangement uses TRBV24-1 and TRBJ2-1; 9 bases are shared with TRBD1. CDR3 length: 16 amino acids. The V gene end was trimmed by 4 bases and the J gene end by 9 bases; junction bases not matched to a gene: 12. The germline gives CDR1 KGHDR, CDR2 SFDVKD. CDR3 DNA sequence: TGTGCCACCAGTGAGTTAGGCCGGGACAGGGCCCCTGAGCAGTTCTTC. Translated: CATSELGRDRAPEQFF.

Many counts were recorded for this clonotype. The CDR3 here is CASSLLGQYEQYF. The CDR3 nucleotides read TGTGCCAGCAGTTTATTGGGACAGTACGAGCAGTACTTC. The J gene is TRBJ2-7, the V gene TRBV28; 7 nucleotides line up with TRBD1. Germline CDR1 MDHEN, CDR2 SYDVKM. The V gene end was trimmed by 1 base and the J gene end by 4 bases; junction bases not matched to a gene: 1. The CDR3 sequence is 13 residues long.

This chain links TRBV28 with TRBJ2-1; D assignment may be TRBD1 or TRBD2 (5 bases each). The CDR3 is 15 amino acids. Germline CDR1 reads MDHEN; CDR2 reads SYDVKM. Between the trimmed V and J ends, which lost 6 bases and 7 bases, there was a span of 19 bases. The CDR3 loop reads CASSEGPGRRNEQFF. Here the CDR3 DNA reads TGTGCCAGCAGCGAGGGACCGGGCCGTAGGAATGAGCAGTTCTTC.

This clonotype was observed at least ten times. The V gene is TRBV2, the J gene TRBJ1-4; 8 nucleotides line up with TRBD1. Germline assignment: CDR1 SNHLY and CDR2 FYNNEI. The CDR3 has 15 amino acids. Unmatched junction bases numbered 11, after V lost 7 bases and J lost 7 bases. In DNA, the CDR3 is TGTGCCAGCATTAGGACAGGGATCCAGGGTGAAAAACTGTTTTTT. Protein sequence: CASIRTGIQGEKLFF.

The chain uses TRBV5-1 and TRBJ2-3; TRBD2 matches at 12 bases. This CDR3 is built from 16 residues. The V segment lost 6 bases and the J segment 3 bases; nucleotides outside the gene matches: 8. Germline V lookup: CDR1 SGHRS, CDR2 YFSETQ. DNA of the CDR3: TGCGCCAGCACTTTGAGGACTAGCGGGGTTACAGATACGCAGTATTTT. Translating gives CASTLRTSGVTDTQYF.

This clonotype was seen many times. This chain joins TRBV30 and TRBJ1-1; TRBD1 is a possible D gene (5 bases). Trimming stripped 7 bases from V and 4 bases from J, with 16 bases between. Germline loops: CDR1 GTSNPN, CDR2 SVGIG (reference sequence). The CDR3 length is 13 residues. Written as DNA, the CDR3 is TGTGCCTCCCCGGGGGGATTTGGCACTGAAGCTTTCTTT. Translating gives CASPGGFGTEAFF. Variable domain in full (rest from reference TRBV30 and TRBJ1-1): SQTIHQWPATLVQPVGSPLSLECTVEGTSNPNLYWYRQAAGRGLQLLFYSVGIGQISSEVPQNLSASRPQDRQFILSSKKLLLSDSGFYLCASPGGFGTEAFFGQGTRLTVV.

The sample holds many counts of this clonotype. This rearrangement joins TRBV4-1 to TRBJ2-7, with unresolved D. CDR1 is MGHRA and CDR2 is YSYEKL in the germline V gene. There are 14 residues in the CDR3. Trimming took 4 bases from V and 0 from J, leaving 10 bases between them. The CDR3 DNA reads TGCGCCAGCAGCCCGTTCGGCAGCTCCTACGAGCAGTACTTC. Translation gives CASSPFGSSYEQYF.

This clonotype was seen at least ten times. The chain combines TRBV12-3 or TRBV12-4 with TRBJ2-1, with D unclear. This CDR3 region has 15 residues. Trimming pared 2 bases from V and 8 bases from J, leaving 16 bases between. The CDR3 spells CASSLYAAVVYEQFF. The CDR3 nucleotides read TGTGCCAGCAGTTTATATGCGGCAGTTGTCTATGAGCAGTTCTTC.

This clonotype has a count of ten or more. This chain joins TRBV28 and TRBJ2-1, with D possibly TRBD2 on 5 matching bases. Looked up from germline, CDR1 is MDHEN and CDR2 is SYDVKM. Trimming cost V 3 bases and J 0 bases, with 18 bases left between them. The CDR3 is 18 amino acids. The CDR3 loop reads CASSFGLAEPSSYNEQFF. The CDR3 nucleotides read TGTGCCAGCAGTTTTGGTCTAGCCGAGCCCAGCTCCTACAATGAGCAGTTCTTC.

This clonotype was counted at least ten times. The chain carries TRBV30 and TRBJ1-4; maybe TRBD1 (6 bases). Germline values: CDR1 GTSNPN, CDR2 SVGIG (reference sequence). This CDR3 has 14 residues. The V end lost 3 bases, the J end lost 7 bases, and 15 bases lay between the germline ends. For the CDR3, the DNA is TGTGCCTGGAGGATCCAGGGGAATGGTGAAAAACTGTTTTTT. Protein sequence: CAWRIQGNGEKLFF.

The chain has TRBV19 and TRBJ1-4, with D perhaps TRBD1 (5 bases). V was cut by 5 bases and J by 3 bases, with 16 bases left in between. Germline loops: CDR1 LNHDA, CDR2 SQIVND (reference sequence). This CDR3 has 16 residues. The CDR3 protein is CASSVQGMVANEKLFF. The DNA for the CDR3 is TGTGCCAGTAGTGTGCAGGGCATGGTAGCTAATGAAAAACTGTTTTTT.

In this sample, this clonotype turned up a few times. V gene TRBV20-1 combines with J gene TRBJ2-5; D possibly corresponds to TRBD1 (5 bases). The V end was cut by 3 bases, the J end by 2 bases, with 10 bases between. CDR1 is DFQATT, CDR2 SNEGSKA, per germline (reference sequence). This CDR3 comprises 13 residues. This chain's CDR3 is CSARRQGQETQYF. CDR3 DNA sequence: TGCAGTGCTAGGAGGCAGGGACAAGAGACCCAGTACTTC.

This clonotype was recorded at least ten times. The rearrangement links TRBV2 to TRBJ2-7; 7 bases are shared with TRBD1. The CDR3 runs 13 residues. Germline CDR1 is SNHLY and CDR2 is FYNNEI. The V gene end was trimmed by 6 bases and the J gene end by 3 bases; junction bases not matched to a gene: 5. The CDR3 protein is CASRTGSHYEQYF. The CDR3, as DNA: TGTGCCAGCAGGACAGGGTCCCACTACGAGCAGTACTTC.

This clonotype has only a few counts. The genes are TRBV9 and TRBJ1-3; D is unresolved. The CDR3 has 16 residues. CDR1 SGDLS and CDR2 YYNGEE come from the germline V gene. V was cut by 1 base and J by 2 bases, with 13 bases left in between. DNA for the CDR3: TGTGCCAGCAGCGTACCCCGCCATGGGGCTGGAAACACCATATATTTT. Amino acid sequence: CASSVPRHGAGNTIYF.

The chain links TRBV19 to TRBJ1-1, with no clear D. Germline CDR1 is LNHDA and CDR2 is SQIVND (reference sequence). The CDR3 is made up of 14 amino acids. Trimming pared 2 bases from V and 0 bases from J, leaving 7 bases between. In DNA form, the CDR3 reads TGTGCCAGTAGTATAACAAACATGAACACTGAAGCTTTCTTT. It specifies CASSITNMNTEAFF.

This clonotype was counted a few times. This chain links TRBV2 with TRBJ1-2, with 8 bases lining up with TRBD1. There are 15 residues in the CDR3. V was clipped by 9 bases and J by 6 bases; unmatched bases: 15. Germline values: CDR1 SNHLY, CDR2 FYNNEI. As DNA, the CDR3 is TGTGCCAGGGAGAAAACGGACAGGGTTATTCATGGCTACACCTTC. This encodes CAREKTDRVIHGYTF.